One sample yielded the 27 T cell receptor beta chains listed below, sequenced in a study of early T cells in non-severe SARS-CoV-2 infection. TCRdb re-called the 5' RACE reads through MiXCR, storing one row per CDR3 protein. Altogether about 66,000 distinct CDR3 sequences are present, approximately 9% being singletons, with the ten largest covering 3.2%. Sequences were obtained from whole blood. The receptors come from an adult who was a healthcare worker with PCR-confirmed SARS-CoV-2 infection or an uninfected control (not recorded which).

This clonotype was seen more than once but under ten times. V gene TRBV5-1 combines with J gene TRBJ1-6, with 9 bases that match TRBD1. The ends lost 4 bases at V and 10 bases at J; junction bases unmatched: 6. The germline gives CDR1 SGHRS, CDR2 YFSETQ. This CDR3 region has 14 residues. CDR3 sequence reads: CASSTDRGNSPLHF. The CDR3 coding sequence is TGCGCCAGCAGCACGGACAGGGGAAACTCACCCCTCCACTTT.

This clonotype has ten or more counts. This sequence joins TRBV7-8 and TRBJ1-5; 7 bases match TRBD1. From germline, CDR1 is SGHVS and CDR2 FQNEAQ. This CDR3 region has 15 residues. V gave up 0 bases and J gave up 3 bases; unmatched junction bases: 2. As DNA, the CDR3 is TGTGCCAGCAGCTTAGCAGGGGGCTACAATCAGCCCCAGCATTTT. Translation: CASSLAGGYNQPQHF.

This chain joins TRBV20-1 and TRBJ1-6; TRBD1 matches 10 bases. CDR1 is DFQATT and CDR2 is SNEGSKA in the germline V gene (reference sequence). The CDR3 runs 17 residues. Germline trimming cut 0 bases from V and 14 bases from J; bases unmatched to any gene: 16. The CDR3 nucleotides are TGCAGTGCTAGAGATTCCCTAAGGACAGGGGGACTTCGGACCCTCCACTTT. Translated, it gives CSARDSLRTGGLRTLHF.

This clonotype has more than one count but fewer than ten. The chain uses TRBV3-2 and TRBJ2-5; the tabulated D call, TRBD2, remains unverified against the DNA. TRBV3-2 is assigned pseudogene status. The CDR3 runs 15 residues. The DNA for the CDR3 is TGTGCCAGCAGCCAAGATACTAGCGGGGAAGAGACCCAGTACTTC. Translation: CASSQDTSGEETQYF.

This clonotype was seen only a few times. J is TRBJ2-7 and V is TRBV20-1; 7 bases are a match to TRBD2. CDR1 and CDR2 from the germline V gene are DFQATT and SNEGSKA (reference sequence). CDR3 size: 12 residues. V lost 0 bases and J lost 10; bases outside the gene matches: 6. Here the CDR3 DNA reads TGCAGTGCTAGAGATTGGGGAGCGGGACAGTACTTC. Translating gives CSARDWGAGQYF.

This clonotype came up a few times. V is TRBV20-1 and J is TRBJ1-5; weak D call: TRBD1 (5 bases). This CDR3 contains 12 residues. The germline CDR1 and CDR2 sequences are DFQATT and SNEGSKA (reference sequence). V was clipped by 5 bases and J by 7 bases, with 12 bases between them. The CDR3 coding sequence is TGCAGTGCTGGGGGGATAGAACAGCCCCAGCATTTT. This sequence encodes CSAGGIEQPQHF.

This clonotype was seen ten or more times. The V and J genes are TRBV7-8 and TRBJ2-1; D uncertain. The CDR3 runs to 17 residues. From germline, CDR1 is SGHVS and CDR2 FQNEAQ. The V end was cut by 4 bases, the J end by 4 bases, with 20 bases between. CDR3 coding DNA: TGTGCCAGCAGCTCCCATGAGACCCCCATTGCTTACAATGAGCAGTTCTTC. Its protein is CASSSHETPIAYNEQFF.

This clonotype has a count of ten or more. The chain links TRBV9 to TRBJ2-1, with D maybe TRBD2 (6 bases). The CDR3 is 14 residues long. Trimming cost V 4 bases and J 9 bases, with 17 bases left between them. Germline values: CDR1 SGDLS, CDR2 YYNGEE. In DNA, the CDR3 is TGTGCCAGCAGCACCCTGGTTGGGGGAGGTGAGCAGTTCTTC. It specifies CASSTLVGGGEQFF.

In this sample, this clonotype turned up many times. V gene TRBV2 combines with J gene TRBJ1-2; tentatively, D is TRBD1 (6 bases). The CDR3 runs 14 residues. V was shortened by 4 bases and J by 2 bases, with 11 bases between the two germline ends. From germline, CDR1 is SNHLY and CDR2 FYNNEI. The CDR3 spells CASSGGTRNYGYTF. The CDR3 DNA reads TGTGCCAGCAGTGGGGGGACAAGAAACTATGGCTACACCTTC.

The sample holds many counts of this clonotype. CDR3 residues: CAIKGSSYNSPLHF. DNA for the CDR3: TGTGCCATCAAAGGCAGCTCCTATAATTCACCCCTCCACTTT. The chain uses TRBV10-3 and TRBJ1-6, with no clear D. Germline V gene sequence: CDR1 ENHRY, CDR2 SYGVKD. There are 14 residues in the CDR3. Between the trimmed V and J ends, which lost 7 bases and 0 bases, there was a span of 7 bases.

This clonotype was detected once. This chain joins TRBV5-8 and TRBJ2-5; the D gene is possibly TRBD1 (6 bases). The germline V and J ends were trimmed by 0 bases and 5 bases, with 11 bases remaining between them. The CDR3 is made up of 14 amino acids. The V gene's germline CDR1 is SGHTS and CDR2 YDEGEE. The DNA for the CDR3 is TGTGCCAGCAGCTTGGAGCCAGGGGACGAGACCCAGTACTTC. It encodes CASSLEPGDETQYF.

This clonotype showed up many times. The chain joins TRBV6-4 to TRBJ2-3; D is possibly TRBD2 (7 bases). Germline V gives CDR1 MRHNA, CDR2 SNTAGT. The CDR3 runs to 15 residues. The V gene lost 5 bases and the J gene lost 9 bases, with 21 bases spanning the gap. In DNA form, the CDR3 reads TGTGCCAGCAGTAGCGGGGCAGGGGAAGGAAAAACGCAGTATTTT. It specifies CASSSGAGEGKTQYF.

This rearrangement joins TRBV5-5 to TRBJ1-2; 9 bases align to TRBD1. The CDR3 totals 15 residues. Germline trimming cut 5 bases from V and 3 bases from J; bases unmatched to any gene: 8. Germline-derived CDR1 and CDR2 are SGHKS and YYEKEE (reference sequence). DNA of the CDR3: TGTGCCAGCAGTCCAACAGGGGGCATAGACTATGGCTACACCTTC. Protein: CASSPTGGIDYGYTF.

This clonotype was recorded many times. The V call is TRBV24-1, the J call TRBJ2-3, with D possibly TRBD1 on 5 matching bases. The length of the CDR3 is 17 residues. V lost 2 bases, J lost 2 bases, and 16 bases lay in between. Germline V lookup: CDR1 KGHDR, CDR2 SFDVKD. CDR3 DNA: TGTGCCACCAGTGATTCAAATCTCCTAGGGGTCACAGATACGCAGTATTTT. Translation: CATSDSNLLGVTDTQYF.

In DNA, the CDR3 is TGTGCCAGCAGCTTGCTGACTAGCGGGAGCAATATCGCAGATACGCAGTATTTT. It codes for CASSLLTSGSNIADTQYF. The gene calls are TRBV7-6 and TRBJ2-3, with 12 nucleotides matching TRBD2. The CDR3 consists of 18 residues. J lost 4 bases, V lost 3 bases, and 11 bases had no gene match. The germline V gene has CDR1 SGHVS and CDR2 FNYEAQ.

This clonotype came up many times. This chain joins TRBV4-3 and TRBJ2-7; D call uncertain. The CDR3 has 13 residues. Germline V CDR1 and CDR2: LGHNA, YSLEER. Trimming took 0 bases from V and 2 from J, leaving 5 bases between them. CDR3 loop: CASSQDRTYEQYF. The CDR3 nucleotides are TGCGCCAGCAGCCAAGATAGGACCTACGAGCAGTACTTC.

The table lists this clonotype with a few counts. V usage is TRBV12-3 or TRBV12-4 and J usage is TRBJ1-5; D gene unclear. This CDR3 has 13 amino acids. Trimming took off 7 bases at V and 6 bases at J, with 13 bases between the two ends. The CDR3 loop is CASTPGEGQPQHF. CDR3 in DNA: TGTGCCAGCACCCCTGGGGAGGGTCAGCCCCAGCATTTT.

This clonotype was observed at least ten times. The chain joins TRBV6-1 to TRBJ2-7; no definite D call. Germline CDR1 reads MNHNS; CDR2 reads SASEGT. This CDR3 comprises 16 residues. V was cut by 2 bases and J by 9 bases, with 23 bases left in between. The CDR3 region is CASSELPETSSKGQYF. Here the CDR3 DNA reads TGTGCCAGCAGTGAATTACCGGAAACAAGCTCGAAAGGGCAGTACTTC.

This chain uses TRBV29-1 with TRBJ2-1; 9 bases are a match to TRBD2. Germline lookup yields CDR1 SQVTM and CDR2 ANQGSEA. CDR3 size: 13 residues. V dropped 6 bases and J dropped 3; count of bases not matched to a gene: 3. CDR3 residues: CSVPSGIYNEQFF. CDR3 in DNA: TGCAGCGTGCCTAGCGGGATCTACAATGAGCAGTTCTTC.

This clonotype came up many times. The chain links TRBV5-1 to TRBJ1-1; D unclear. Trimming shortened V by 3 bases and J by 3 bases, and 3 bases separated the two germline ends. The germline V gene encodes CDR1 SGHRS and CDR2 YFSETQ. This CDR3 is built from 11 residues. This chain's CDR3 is CASSSYTEAFF. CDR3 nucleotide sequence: TGCGCCAGCAGCTCATACACTGAAGCTTTCTTT.

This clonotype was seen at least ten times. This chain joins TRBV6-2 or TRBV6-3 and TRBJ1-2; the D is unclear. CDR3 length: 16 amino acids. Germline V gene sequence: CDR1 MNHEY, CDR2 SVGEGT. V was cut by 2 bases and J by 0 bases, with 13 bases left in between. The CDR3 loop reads CASSYGGHISNYGYTF. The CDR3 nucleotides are TGTGCCAGCAGTTACGGAGGTCACATTTCTAACTATGGCTACACCTTC.

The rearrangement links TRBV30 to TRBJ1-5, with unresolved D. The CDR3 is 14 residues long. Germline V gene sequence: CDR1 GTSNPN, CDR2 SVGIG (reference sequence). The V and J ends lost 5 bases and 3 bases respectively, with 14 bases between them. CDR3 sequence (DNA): TGTGCCTGGGGCCAGGCGGCTACCAATCAGCCCCAGCATTTT. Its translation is CAWGQAATNQPQHF.

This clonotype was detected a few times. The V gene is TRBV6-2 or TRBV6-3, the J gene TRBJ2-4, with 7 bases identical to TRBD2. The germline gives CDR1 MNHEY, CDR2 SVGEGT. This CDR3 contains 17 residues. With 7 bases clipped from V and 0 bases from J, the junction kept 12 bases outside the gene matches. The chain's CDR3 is CASNNAGLAVAKNIQYF. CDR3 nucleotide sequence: TGTGCCAGCAATAACGCGGGGCTAGCGGTAGCCAAAAACATTCAGTACTTC.

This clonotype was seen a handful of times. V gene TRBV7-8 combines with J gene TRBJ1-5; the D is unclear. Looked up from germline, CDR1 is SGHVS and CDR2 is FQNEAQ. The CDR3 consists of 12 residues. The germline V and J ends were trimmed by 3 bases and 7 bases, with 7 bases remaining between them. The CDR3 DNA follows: TGTGCCAGCAGCTTTCATGGGCAGCCCCAGCATTTT. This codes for CASSFHGQPQHF. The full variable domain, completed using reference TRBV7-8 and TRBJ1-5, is GAGVSQSPRYKVAKRGQDVALRCDPISGHVSLFWYQQALGQGPEFLTYFQNEAQLDKSGLPSDRFFAERPEGSVSTLKIQRTQQEDSAVYLCASSFHGQPQHFGDGTRLSIL.

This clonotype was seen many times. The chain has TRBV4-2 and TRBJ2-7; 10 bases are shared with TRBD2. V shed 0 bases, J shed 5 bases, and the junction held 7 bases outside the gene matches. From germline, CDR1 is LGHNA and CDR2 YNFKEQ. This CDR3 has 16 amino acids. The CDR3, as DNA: TGTGCCAGCAGCCAAGAAAGCGGGAGGGCCGCCCACGAGCAGTACTTC. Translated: CASSQESGRAAHEQYF.

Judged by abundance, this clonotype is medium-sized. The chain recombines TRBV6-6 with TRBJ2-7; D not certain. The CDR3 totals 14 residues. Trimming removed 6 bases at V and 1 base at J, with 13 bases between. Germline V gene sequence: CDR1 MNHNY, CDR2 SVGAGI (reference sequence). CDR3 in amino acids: CASSLTTESYEQYF. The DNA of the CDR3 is TGTGCCAGCAGCTTGACCACAGAGTCCTACGAGCAGTACTTC.

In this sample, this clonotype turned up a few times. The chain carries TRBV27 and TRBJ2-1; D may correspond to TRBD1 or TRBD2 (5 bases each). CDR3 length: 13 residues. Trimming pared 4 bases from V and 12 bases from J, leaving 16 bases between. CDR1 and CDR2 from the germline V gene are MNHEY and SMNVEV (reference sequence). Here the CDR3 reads CASSSPGPDLQFF. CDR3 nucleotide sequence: TGTGCCAGCAGTTCACCGGGGCCAGATCTGCAGTTCTTC.